This T cell receptor beta chain was found in a study of a mutant IDH1 vaccine in newly diagnosed glioma. Turning to the study itself: Radiotherapy alone preceded vaccination by 4-6 weeks; alternatively, vaccination started with temozolomide cycles. Patients had received radiotherapy, temozolomide, or both previously, most receiving both.

Study-wide points: Any relationship between pseudoprogression and changes in top peripheral T cell clonotypes seemed absent.

The germline V gene encodes CDR1 SNHLY and CDR2 FYNNEI. Trimming stripped 2 bases from V and 7 bases from J, with 6 bases between. This CDR3 is built from 12 residues. As for this clone: Its target is unknown.

Stated time point: week 47, end of study. All doses held 300 ug of mutant IDH1 20-mer peptide, with topical imiquimod. New IDH1-mutant, ATRX-lost WHO grade 3 or 4 astrocytomas occurred in donors. Method: immunoSEQ multiplex PCR; TCRdb's copy keeps in-frame clones and lacks some. Of approximately 50,000 clones listed, around 80% were seen once; the top ten hold over 4.5%. This TCR was recovered from a woman between 40 and 50 years old with glioma. Some clones in this sample may be carry-over from other donors' samples. This chain links TRBV2 with TRBJ1-5, with D unresolved. The sequencing used PBMCs, collected from a glioma patient whose treatment included an IDH1 peptide vaccine. CDR3 loop: CASSELWQPQHF. The CDR3 DNA sequence: TGTGCCAGCAGTGAACTATGGCAGCCCCAGCATTTT. The full variable domain, its missing parts supplied by reference TRBV2 and TRBJ1-5, is EPEVTQTPSHQVTQMGQEVILRCVPISNHLYFYWYRQILGQKVEFLVSFYNNEISEKSEIFDDQFSVERPDGSNFTLKIRSTKLEDSAMYFCASSELWQPQHFGDGTRLSIL.